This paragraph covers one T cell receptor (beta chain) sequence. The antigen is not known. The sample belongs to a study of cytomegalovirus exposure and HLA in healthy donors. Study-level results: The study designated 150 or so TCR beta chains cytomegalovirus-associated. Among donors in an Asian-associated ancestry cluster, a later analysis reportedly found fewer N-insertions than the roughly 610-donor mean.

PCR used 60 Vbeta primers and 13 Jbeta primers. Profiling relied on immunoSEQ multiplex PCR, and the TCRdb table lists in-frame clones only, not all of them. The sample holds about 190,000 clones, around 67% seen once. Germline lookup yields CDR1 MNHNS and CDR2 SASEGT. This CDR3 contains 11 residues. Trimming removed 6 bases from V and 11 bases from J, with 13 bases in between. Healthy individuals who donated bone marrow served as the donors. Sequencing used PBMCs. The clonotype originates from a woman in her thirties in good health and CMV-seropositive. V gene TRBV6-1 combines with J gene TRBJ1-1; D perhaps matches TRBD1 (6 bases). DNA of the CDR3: TGTGCCAGCAGAAGGACAGACGGGGCTTTCTTT. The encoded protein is CASRRTDGAFF.